Listed below are T cell receptor beta chains from one sample, sequenced in a study of siplizumab effects on memory and regulatory T cells. Sequencing was performed with immunoSEQ multiplex PCR; in TCRdb, only in-frame clones are kept and a portion is missing. Of some 100,000 clones detected, roughly 96% appear once; the ten largest clones hold roughly 0.033%. Sample: naive CD4+ T cells sorted from blood. The origin of the receptors is a human donor in good health. The CDR3 runs from the conserved cysteine through the conserved F or W. A D gene is named only where the DNA matches it firmly. Clone size is given for some rows only: seen once, a few or many times, or a class if the clone is expanded.

v_call	clone_size	d_call	j_call	cdr3_aa
TRBV7-3	.	.	TRBJ2-2	CASSLRLSGAHTGELFF
TRBV6-1	.	.	TRBJ2-7	CASRPGAGTYEQYF
TRBV7-9	.	.	TRBJ2-7	CASSLAGTYEQYF
TRBV12-5	.	TRBD2	TRBJ2-5	CASGLVWSGGQETQYF
TRBV29-1	once	TRBD1	TRBJ1-1	CSVGRGGNTEAFF
TRBV11-2	.	.	TRBJ2-2	CASSLRQANTGELFF
TRBV5-6	.	TRBD1	TRBJ1-2	CASSGPDRGAPF
TRBV6-5	.	.	TRBJ1-3	CASEGLNSGNTIYF
TRBV18	.	.	TRBJ1-5	CASSLDSGGYQPQHF
TRBV5-1	.	.	TRBJ2-3	CASSLLTSTDTQYF
TRBV11-2	.	.	TRBJ2-2	CASSFGGELFF
TRBV9	.	.	TRBJ2-5	CASSSPHSLFETQYF
TRBV6-5	.	.	TRBJ1-1	CASRRQENTEAFF
TRBV19	.	TRBD2	TRBJ2-3	CASNKNGGGGADTQYF
TRBV6-6	.	.	TRBJ1-4	CASSYPFGGGSEKLFF
TRBV6-1	.	TRBD1	TRBJ1-5	CASSARTGFGNQPQHF
TRBV30	.	.	TRBJ2-7	CAWSLTGGPGQYF
TRBV7-2	once	.	TRBJ2-3	CASSFQAGSTDTQYF
TRBV30	.	TRBD2	TRBJ2-3	CAWSVRSRRRGADTQYF
TRBV7-2	.	.	TRBJ1-3	CASRRGSSGNTIYF
TRBV25-1	.	.	TRBJ2-1	CASSDPGEKSEQFF
TRBV28	.	.	TRBJ1-2	CASSLAPTFYGYTF
TRBV7-2	.	.	TRBJ2-7	CASSLRAQLYEQYF
TRBV21-1	.	.	TRBJ1-5	CASRVPRDRNQPQHF
TRBV6-1	.	.	TRBJ2-3	CASTKVGTDTQYF
TRBV6-1	once	TRBD1	TRBJ1-2	CASRDRDRIGYTF
TRBV5-1	.	TRBD2	TRBJ2-5	CASSRTQGLAAQETQYF
TRBV5-4	.	TRBD1	TRBJ1-1	CASSPEPDRAITEAFF
TRBV11-2	.	.	TRBJ2-7	CASSLVGPYEQYF
TRBV7-9	once	.	TRBJ2-1	CASSLLKPGYFNEQFF
TRBV11-3	.	.	TRBJ2-1	CASSERGVASYNEQFF
TRBV10-1	.	.	TRBJ2-7	CASRPDTNSYEQYF
TRBV7-9	.	.	TRBJ1-5	CASSHPTGIGSNQPQHF
TRBV6-5	.	.	TRBJ1-2	CASTMSPPDGYTF
TRBV7-9	.	.	TRBJ1-4	CASSLAGAPNEKLFF
TRBV6-6	.	TRBD1	TRBJ2-2	CASTGGGGPNTGELFF
TRBV19	.	.	TRBJ1-6	CASSLSTGRVDSPLHF
TRBV29-1	.	TRBD1	TRBJ1-5	CSAKTGGYNQPQHF
TRBV4-1	.	.	TRBJ2-2	CASSQDRVRTGELFF
TRBV9	.	TRBD2	TRBJ2-1	CASSVAGRVYNEQFF
TRBV4-2	.	TRBD2	TRBJ2-1	CASRQGGTSDDEQFF
TRBV18	.	TRBD1	TRBJ1-5	CASSPPGQGLYSNQPQHF
TRBV20-1	once	.	TRBJ1-2	CSASYYGYTF
TRBV28	.	TRBD2	TRBJ2-7	CASSVEASGGPYEQYF
TRBV7-9	.	.	TRBJ2-6	CASSLSWSSGANVLTF
TRBV20-1	.	.	TRBJ2-3	CSATHTDTQYF
TRBV5-1	.	.	TRBJ2-7	CASSRDLAPQGEQYF
TRBV30	.	.	TRBJ1-2	CAWRGTTNYGYTF
TRBV6-5	.	.	TRBJ2-5	CASRTEETQYF
TRBV10-3	once	TRBD1	TRBJ1-1	CAISASYGTGETKNTEAFF
TRBV6-5	.	.	TRBJ2-1	CASRKRQANEQFF
TRBV7-9	.	TRBD1	TRBJ1-3	CASSPRQGKTDTIYF
TRBV10-3	.	TRBD1	TRBJ2-3	CAIKTGGTDTQYF